This is a list of T cell receptor beta chains from one sample in a study of blood T cell repertoires in COVID-19. Sequencing used immunoSEQ multiplex PCR; TCRdb keeps in-frame clones, though not all of them. The sample records roughly 100,000 clones, roughly nine tenths being singletons. Sequenced sample: peripheral blood. The receptor set was obtained from a human donor in a cohort sampled during active COVID-19. The CDR3 runs from the conserved cysteine through the conserved F or W. The order of the fields is clone size, CDR3 length, J gene, D gene, V gene, CDR3 DNA, CDR3 protein. D genes are given only for firm matches. The size of a clone is reported for some rows only, either as once, few or many, or as a class for expanded clones.

NA | 15 | TRBJ1-3 | NA | TRBV6-5 | TGTGCCAGCATGCCGGACTTTGGCTCTGGAAACACCATATATTTT | CASMPDFGSGNTIYF
NA | 16 | TRBJ2-1 | TRBD2 | TRBV4-2 | TGTGCCAGCAGCCAAGAAGGACTAGATGTCTACAATGAGCAGTTCTTC | CASSQEGLDVYNEQFF
NA | 13 | TRBJ1-2 | NA | TRBV6-6 | TGTGCCACCTGGGGGGGGCGCAACTATGGCTACACCTTC | CATWGGRNYGYTF
NA | 14 | TRBJ2-7 | NA | TRBV4-3 | TGCGCCAGCAGCCAAGAATGGCAAGACTACGAGCAGTACTTC | CASSQEWQDYEQYF
NA | 15 | TRBJ2-1 | NA | TRBV6-2/TRBV6-3 | TGTGCCAGCAGTTACGGGACTTTACCCTACAATGAGCAGTTCTTC | CASSYGTLPYNEQFF
NA | 15 | TRBJ2-1 | NA | TRBV6-6 | TGTGCCAGCAGAACGGGACTTGGTTACTACAATGAGCAGTTCTTC | CASRTGLGYYNEQFF
NA | 18 | TRBJ1-4 | TRBD1 | TRBV19 | TGTGCCAGTACCGATACGGCGCCAGGGGGCTCGCAGAATGAAAAACTGTTTTTT | CASTDTAPGGSQNEKLFF
NA | 15 | TRBJ1-5 | NA | TRBV5-8 | TGTGCCAGCAGCTCCAGGGGTATCGGCAATCAGCCCCAGCATTTT | CASSSRGIGNQPQHF
NA | 13 | TRBJ1-2 | TRBD1 | TRBV9 | TGTGCCAGCAGCGTCGGACAGGGATATGGCTACACCTTC | CASSVGQGYGYTF
NA | 15 | TRBJ1-2 | TRBD1 | TRBV6-1 | TGTGCCAGCAGTGCTACGGACAGGGGGTTCTATGGCTACACCTTC | CASSATDRGFYGYTF
NA | 14 | TRBJ1-2 | TRBD1 | TRBV23-1 | TGCGCCAGCAGAGCCCTGGACAGGCCCTATGGCTACACCTTC | CASRALDRPYGYTF
once | 11 | TRBJ1-1 | NA | TRBV29-1 | TGCAGCGTTGATGCAGGCACTGAAGCTTTCTTT | CSVDAGTEAFF
NA | 14 | TRBJ1-3 | NA | TRBV7-2 | TGTGCCAGCGGGGAGGGCCTCTCTGGAAACACCATATATTTT | CASGEGLSGNTIYF
NA | 17 | TRBJ2-7 | NA | TRBV4-2 | TGTGCCAGCAGCCAAGCCCCCTTGGGGCGGGGCTCCTACGAGCAGTACTTC | CASSQAPLGRGSYEQYF
NA | 13 | TRBJ2-1 | NA | TRBV2 | TGTGCCAGCACCCGCGGAGCCTACAATGAGCAGTTCTTC | CASTRGAYNEQFF
few | 13 | TRBJ2-7 | NA | TRBV6-2/TRBV6-3 | TGTGCCAGCAGGCCTGGACTACCCTACGAGCAGTACTTC | CASRPGLPYEQYF
NA | 14 | TRBJ2-7 | NA | TRBV7-8 | TGTGCCAGCAGTCCAGAGAGGGTATCCTACGAGCAGTACTTC | CASSPERVSYEQYF
NA | 15 | TRBJ1-1 | TRBD1 | TRBV5-1 | TGCGCCAGCAGCGCAAAACAGGGGTGGAACACTGAAGCTTTCTTT | CASSAKQGWNTEAFF
NA | 17 | TRBJ2-7 | NA | TRBV2 | TGTGCCAGCAGGGGATCCTTCCCGCGGGGGCACTCCTACGAGCAGTACTTC | CASRGSFPRGHSYEQYF
NA | 13 | TRBJ2-1 | NA | TRBV9 | TGTGCCAGCAGCGACCGCCTAGTAACTGAGCAGTTCTTC | CASSDRLVTEQFF
NA | 15 | TRBJ2-7 | TRBD1 | TRBV2 | TGTGCCAGCAGCGAAGACCACGGACAGGTCTACGAGCAGTACTTC | CASSEDHGQVYEQYF
NA | 14 | TRBJ1-6 | TRBD1 | TRBV29-1 | TGCAGCGCCCGGACAGGTCAAAATAATTCACCCCTCCACTTT | CSARTGQNNSPLHF
NA | 11 | TRBJ1-2 | NA | TRBV27 | TGTGCCAGCAAGCAGGGAAGAGACTACACCTTC | CASKQGRDYTF